Listed below are T cell receptor beta chains from one sample, sequenced in a study of pediatric ulcerative colitis. This table comes from immunoSEQ multiplex PCR, and its TCRdb copy is limited to in-frame clones, with some not included. This table holds 64,000 or so clones, just over 75% found once. The material sequenced was blood. Receptors were obtained from a boy aged 5-17 years with moderate ulcerative colitis. CDR3s include the opening cysteine and the closing phenylalanine or tryptophan. D genes are given only for firm matches. Clone sizes are given selectively: once, few, many, or a class where the clone is expanded.

TRBJ2-7 | NA | TRBV5-1 | TRBD1 | TGCGCCAGCAGCTGGAGAACCAAAGGACAGGGTAGCTCCTACGAGCAGTACTTC | CASSWRTKGQGSSYEQYF
TRBJ1-5 | NA | TRBV6-5 | NA | TGTGCCTCCAGCGCGGGGGCTGTAAAACAGCCCCAGCATTTT | CASSAGAVKQPQHF
TRBJ1-3 | few | TRBV6-5 | NA | TGTGCCAGCAGTTATTCGGGCCTTTCGAGAAACACCATATATTTT | CASSYSGLSRNTIYF
TRBJ1-1 | NA | TRBV12-5 | TRBD1 | TGTGCTAGTGGTTTGGACATCGGAGGGGGCAATGCTTTCTTT | CASGLDIGGGNAFF
TRBJ1-2 | NA | TRBV2 | NA | TGTGCCAGCAGCCCCTCGGGAGGCTACACCTTC | CASSPSGGYTF
TRBJ2-7 | NA | TRBV29-1 | TRBD2 | TGCAGCGTTCGGACTAGCGGGAGGTACGAGCAGTACTTC | CSVRTSGRYEQYF
TRBJ2-1 | NA | TRBV13 | NA | TGTGCCAGCAGCTTTCTGATCCGTCAGGAGGAGCAGTTCTTC | CASSFLIRQEEQFF
TRBJ1-5 | NA | TRBV30 | NA | TGTGCCTGGAGGACAGCGGGCCAGCCCCAGCATTTT | CAWRTAGQPQHF
TRBJ2-7 | NA | TRBV30 | TRBD2 | TGTGCCTGGAGTGTACGGGGACTAGCGGGATTATACGAGCAGTACTTC | CAWSVRGLAGLYEQYF
TRBJ1-4 | NA | TRBV19 | NA | TGTGCCAGTAGAACCGGGCAGGGTTACCTTAATGAAAAACTGTTTTTT | CASRTGQGYLNEKLFF
TRBJ2-1 | NA | TRBV4-1 | NA | TGCGCCAGCAGCCAACCTGTTAACAGGGTCAATGAGCAGTTCTTC | CASSQPVNRVNEQFF
TRBJ2-1 | NA | TRBV29-1 | TRBD2 | TGCAGCCATTTGGAGGGGAGGGGCCACAATGAGCAGTTCTTC | CSHLEGRGHNEQFF